The 17 T cell receptor beta chains below were found in one sample sequenced in a study of human T cells and chemical hapten exposure. The time point is: pre-sensitization, week 0. Treatment meaning: therapeutic diphenylcyclopropenone sensitization with weekly scalp DPC. Each CDR3 protein is one row after TCRdb ran MiXCR on the RACE reads. The table lists 350,000 to 400,000 distinct CDR3 sequences, approximately 5% of them singletons. The sample was whole blood, taken in connection with sensitization to the hapten diphenylcyclopropenone (DPC). The receptors derive from a woman between 45 and 60 years old with alopecia areata. Some clones in this sample may be carry-over from other donors' samples.

The sample holds a few counts of this clonotype. The chain is built from TRBV2 and TRBJ1-1; D unresolved. Per germline, CDR1 SNHLY and CDR2 FYNNEI. Trimming pared 0 bases from V and 5 bases from J, leaving 7 bases between. The CDR3 totals 13 residues. CDR3 loop: CASSEAGKTEAFF. CDR3 nucleotide sequence: TGTGCCAGCAGTGAAGCAGGAAAAACTGAAGCTTTCTTT.

This clonotype came up many times. The CDR3, as DNA: TGTGCCAGCAGAGGACTCGGGCAGCGCTATGGCTACACCTTC. Translation: CASRGLGQRYGYTF. V usage is TRBV5-4 and J usage is TRBJ1-2, with D uncertain. Germline-derived CDR1 and CDR2 are SGHNT and YYREEE (reference sequence). The CDR3 spans 14 residues. Trimming shortened V by 5 bases and J by 4 bases, and 15 bases separated the two germline ends.

This clonotype was detected many times. The chain combines TRBV27 with TRBJ1-1; no definite D call. The length of the CDR3 is 17 residues. The germline V gene encodes CDR1 MNHEY and CDR2 SMNVEV (reference sequence). Trimming stripped 5 bases from V and 5 bases from J, with 24 bases between. The CDR3 is CASSLLSFRGRRTEAFF. Written as DNA, the CDR3 is TGTGCCAGCAGTCTCTTAAGCTTCCGGGGTAGGAGAACTGAAGCTTTCTTT.

This clonotype was detected only a few times. V usage is TRBV28 and J usage is TRBJ2-2; the D gene is possibly TRBD1 (5 bases). This CDR3 spans 14 amino acids. Germline V gene sequence: CDR1 MDHEN, CDR2 SYDVKM. V was trimmed by 6 bases and J by 4 bases, leaving 12 bases between them. CDR3 sequence reads: CASRQGIRTGELFF. Here the CDR3 DNA reads TGTGCCAGCAGGCAGGGCATCCGCACCGGGGAGCTGTTTTTT.

V is TRBV20-1 and J is TRBJ2-1; no clear D. The V end was cut by 3 bases, the J end by 2 bases, with 14 bases between. The CDR3 runs to 15 residues. Germline V gene data show CDR1 as DFQATT and CDR2 as SNEGSKA (reference sequence). The CDR3 here is CSARGRQRAYNEQFF. The DNA for the CDR3 is TGCAGTGCTAGGGGCCGCCAGAGAGCCTACAATGAGCAGTTCTTC.

This clonotype was detected many times. The chain uses TRBV20-1 and TRBJ1-2, with 9 bases fitting TRBD1. With V trimmed by 5 bases and J by 6 bases, 10 bases remained unmatched. The CDR3 spans 14 residues. Germline CDR1 and CDR2: DFQATT and SNEGSKA (reference sequence). The CDR3 DNA is TGCAGTGCTTGGACCGGGACAGGGTTCGATGGCTACACCTTC. It specifies CSAWTGTGFDGYTF.

This clonotype was recorded at least ten times. The chain recombines TRBV2 with TRBJ1-4, with 7 bases matching TRBD1. Germline V gene data show CDR1 as SNHLY and CDR2 as FYNNEI. This CDR3 region has 16 residues. The V gene end was trimmed by 2 bases and the J gene end by 5 bases; junction bases not matched to a gene: 8. The CDR3 reads CASSERGGTENEKLFF. The CDR3 nucleotides are TGTGCCAGCAGTGAACGTGGAGGGACAGAAAATGAAAAACTGTTTTTT.

The table lists this clonotype with a few counts. The J gene is TRBJ1-1, the V gene TRBV13, with a possible D match to TRBD1 (5 bases). The CDR3 runs 14 residues. From germline, CDR1 is PRHDT and CDR2 FYEKMQ (reference sequence). The V gene lost 6 bases and the J gene lost 5 bases, with 16 bases spanning the gap. The CDR3, as DNA: TGTGCCAGCAGATCCGGGACCTGGGGGACTGAAGCTTTCTTT. It yields the protein CASRSGTWGTEAFF.

This clonotype was detected many times. The V call is TRBV28, the J call TRBJ2-4; D is unclear. With 6 bases removed from V and 3 bases from J, the gap between germline ends came to 12 bases. The CDR3 contains 14 residues. The V gene's germline CDR1 is MDHEN and CDR2 SYDVKM. The CDR3 nucleotides read TGTGCCAGCAGCCTCCTCCCTAGCAAAAACATTCAGTACTTC. Its translation is CASSLLPSKNIQYF.

This chain links TRBV27 with TRBJ1-1; D gene ambiguous. The CDR3 runs to 16 residues. Germline V gives CDR1 MNHEY, CDR2 SMNVEV (reference sequence). V lost 2 bases and J lost 3, with 16 bases in between. The CDR3 region is CASSLDLWVSDTEAFF. The CDR3 region has the DNA TGTGCCAGCAGTTTAGATTTGTGGGTTTCGGACACTGAAGCTTTCTTT.

This clonotype has ten or more counts. This rearrangement joins TRBV25-1 to TRBJ2-6; D is perhaps TRBD1 (5 bases). This CDR3 comprises 15 residues. Trimming pared 4 bases from V and 4 bases from J, leaving 11 bases between. Looked up from germline, CDR1 is MGHDK and CDR2 is SYGVNS. CDR3 region: CASSGDSAGANVLTF. Here the CDR3 DNA reads TGTGCCAGCAGTGGAGACAGTGCCGGGGCCAACGTCCTGACTTTC.

The chain combines TRBV7-8 with TRBJ2-1; TRBD2 is a possible D gene (7 bases). Trimming left V 7 bases short and J 6 bases short, with 13 bases between. Germline loops: CDR1 SGHVS, CDR2 FQNEAQ. The CDR3 runs to 13 residues. CDR3 in amino acids: CASTGEGGNEQFF. In nucleotides, the CDR3 is TGTGCCAGCACAGGGGAGGGGGGCAATGAGCAGTTCTTC.

Ten or more counts support this clonotype. The rearrangement joins TRBV5-1 to TRBJ2-4; 10 nucleotides match TRBD1. With 4 bases clipped from V and 0 bases from J, the junction kept 4 bases outside the gene matches. The CDR3 has 16 amino acids. From germline, CDR1 is SGHRS and CDR2 YFSETQ. CDR3 amino acids: CASSHGQGVAKNIQYF. CDR3 nucleotide sequence: TGCGCCAGCAGCCACGGACAGGGGGTAGCCAAAAACATTCAGTACTTC.

This rearrangement joins TRBV7-2 to TRBJ1-2, with D possibly TRBD1 on 5 matching bases. CDR3 length: 14 residues. Germline CDR1 reads SGHTA; CDR2 reads FQGNSA. V lost 4 bases, J lost 0 bases, and 9 bases lay in between. The CDR3 bases are TGTGCCAGCAGCTCCGGGGCAGCTAACTATGGCTACACCTTC. Translating gives CASSSGAANYGYTF.

Ten or more counts support this clonotype. This rearrangement joins TRBV4-2 to TRBJ1-5, with D possibly matching TRBD1 (6 bases). This CDR3 has 16 amino acids. The V end was cut by 0 bases, the J end by 4 bases, with 13 bases between. The germline gives CDR1 LGHNA, CDR2 YNFKEQ. Here the CDR3 reads CASSQDRGGWNQPQHF. CDR3 bases: TGTGCCAGCAGCCAAGATCGAGGGGGGTGGAATCAGCCCCAGCATTTT.

This clonotype was counted ten times or more. The chain has TRBV6-5 and TRBJ2-7; 8 bases fit TRBD2. The germline V gene encodes CDR1 MNHEY and CDR2 SVGAGI. This CDR3 is 15 amino acids long. J gave up 1 base and V 5 bases, and 7 bases lay outside the gene matches. CDR3 region: CASSRGLAGSYEQYF. The CDR3 DNA is TGTGCCAGCAGTCGGGGCCTAGCGGGTTCCTACGAGCAGTACTTC.

This clonotype was recorded at least ten times. V is TRBV7-9 and J is TRBJ1-4; tentatively, D is TRBD1 (5 bases). The germline gives CDR1 SEHNR, CDR2 FQNEAQ (reference sequence). Trimming took off 5 bases at V and 0 bases at J, with 13 bases between the two ends. CDR3 length: 16 amino acids. CDR3 protein: CASSPQGAATNEKLFF. The CDR3 DNA is TGTGCCAGCAGCCCCCAGGGCGCCGCAACTAATGAAAAACTGTTTTTT.